This T cell receptor beta chain was retrieved from a study of cytomegalovirus exposure and HLA in healthy donors. Overall study findings and caveats: Rarity characterized most TCR sequences, yet some public TCRs appeared in many donors.

The PCR made use of 60 Vbeta and 13 Jbeta primers. Profiled with immunoSEQ multiplex PCR; TCRdb holds only in-frame clones, not every one. The sample consists of some 150,000 clones, about three quarters of them appearing once. V lost 2 bases, J lost 7 bases, and 15 bases lay in between. The CDR3 has 15 amino acids. Germline loops: CDR1 LGHNA, CDR2 YSLEER. In regard to this clone: What it binds is unknown.

This sequence was found in a man over 45 in good health and CMV-seropositive. The J gene is TRBJ1-5, the V gene TRBV4-3; D is unclear. Sequenced sample: PBMCs. As DNA, the CDR3 is TGCGCCAGCAGCCAACAATTCGGGGAGGGACAGCCCCAGCATTTT. As protein: CASSQQFGEGQPQHF.